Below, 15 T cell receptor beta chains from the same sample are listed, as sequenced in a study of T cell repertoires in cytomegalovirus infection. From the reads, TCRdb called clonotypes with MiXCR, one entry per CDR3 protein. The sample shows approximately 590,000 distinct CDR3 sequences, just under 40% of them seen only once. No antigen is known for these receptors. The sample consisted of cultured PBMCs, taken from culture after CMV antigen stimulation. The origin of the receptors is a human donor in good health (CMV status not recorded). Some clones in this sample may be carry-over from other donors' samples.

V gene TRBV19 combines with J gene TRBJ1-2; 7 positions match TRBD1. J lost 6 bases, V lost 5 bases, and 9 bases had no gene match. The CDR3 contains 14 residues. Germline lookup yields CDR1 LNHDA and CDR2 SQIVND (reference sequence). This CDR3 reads CASSGRQGADGYTF. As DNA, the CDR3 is TGTGCCAGTAGTGGAAGACAGGGAGCGGATGGCTACACCTTC.

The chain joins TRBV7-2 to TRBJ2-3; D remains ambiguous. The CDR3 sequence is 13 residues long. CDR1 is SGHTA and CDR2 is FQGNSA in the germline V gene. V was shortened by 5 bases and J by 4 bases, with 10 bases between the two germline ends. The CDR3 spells CASSHLGPDTQYF. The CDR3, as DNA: TGTGCCAGCAGCCATTTAGGGCCAGATACGCAGTATTTT.

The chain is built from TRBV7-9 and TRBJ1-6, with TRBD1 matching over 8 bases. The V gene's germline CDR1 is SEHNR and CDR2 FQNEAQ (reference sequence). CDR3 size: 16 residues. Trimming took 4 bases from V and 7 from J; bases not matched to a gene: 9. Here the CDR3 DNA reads TGTGCCAGCAGCTCGCAGGGGGCTTTACCCAATTCACCCCTCCACTTT. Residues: CASSSQGALPNSPLHF.

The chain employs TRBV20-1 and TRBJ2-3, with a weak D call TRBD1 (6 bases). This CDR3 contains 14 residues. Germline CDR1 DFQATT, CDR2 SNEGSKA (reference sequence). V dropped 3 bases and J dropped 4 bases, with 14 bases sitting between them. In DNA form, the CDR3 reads TGCAGTGCTAGTAATGCGGACAGAGCAGATACGCAGTATTTT. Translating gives CSASNADRADTQYF.

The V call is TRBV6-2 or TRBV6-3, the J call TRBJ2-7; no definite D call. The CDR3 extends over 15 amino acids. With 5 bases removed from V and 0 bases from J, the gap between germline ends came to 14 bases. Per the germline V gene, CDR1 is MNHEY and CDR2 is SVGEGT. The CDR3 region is CASSRVVIISYEQYF. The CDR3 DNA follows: TGTGCCAGCAGTAGAGTAGTGATCATCTCCTACGAGCAGTACTTC.

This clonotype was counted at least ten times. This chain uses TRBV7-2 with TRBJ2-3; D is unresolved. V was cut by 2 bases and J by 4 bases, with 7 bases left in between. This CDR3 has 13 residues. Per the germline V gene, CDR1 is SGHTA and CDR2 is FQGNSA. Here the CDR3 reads CASSLNLADTQYF. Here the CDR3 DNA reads TGTGCCAGCAGCTTAAACTTGGCAGATACGCAGTATTTT.

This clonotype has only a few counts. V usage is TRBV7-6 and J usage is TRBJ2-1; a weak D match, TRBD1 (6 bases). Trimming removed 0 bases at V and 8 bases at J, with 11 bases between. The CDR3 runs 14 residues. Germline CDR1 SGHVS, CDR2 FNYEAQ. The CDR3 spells CASSLAQGRYEQFF. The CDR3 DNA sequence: TGTGCCAGCAGCTTAGCGCAGGGGCGATATGAGCAGTTCTTC.

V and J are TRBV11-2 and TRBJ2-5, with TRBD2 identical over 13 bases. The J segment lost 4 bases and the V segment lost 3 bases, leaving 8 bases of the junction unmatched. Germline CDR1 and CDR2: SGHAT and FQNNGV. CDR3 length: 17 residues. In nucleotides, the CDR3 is TGTGCCAGCAGCTTGGGACTAGCGGGAACCCCCGGAGAGACCCAGTACTTC. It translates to CASSLGLAGTPGETQYF.

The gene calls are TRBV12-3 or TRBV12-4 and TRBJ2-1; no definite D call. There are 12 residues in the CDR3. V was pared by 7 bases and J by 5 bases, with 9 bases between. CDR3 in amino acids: CASTGLDNEQFF. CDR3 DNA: TGTGCCAGCACGGGCTTAGACAATGAGCAGTTCTTC.

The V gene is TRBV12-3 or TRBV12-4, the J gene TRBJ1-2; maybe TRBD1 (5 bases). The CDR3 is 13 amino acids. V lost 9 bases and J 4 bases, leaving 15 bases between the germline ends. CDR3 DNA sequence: TGTGCCAGGCTGCTTACAGGCCCCTATGGCTACACCTTC. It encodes CARLLTGPYGYTF.

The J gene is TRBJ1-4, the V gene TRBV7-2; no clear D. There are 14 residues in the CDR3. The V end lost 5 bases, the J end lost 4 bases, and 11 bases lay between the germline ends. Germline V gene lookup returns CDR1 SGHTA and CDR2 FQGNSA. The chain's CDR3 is CASSGDGFNEKLFF. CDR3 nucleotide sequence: TGTGCCAGCAGCGGAGACGGATTTAATGAAAAACTGTTTTTT.

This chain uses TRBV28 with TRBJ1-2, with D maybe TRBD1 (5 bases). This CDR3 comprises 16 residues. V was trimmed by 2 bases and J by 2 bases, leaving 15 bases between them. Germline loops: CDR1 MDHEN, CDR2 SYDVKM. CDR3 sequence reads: CASSLGGAATNYGYTF. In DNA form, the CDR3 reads TGTGCCAGCAGTTTAGGGGGTGCAGCTACAAACTATGGCTACACCTTC.

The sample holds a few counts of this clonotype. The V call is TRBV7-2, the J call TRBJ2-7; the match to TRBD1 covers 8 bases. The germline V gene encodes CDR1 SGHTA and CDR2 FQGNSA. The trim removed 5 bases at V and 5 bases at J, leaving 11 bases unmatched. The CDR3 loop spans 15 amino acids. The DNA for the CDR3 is TGTGCCAGCAGCCAAATCGGACAGGGCTTTGACGAGCAGTACTTC. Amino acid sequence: CASSQIGQGFDEQYF.

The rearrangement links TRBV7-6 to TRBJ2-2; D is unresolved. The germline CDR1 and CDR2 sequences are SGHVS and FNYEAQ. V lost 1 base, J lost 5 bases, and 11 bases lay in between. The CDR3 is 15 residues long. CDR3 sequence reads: CASSLGYSSTGELFF. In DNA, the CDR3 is TGTGCCAGCAGCTTAGGATACAGTTCTACCGGGGAGCTGTTTTTT.

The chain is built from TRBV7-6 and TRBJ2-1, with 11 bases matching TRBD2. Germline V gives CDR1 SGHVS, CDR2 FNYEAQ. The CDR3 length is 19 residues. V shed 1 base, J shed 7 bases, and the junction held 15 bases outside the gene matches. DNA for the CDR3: TGTGCCAGCAGCTTAGTTCGGGGGATCGGTAGCGGGAGGGGGAATGAGCAGTTCTTC. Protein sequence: CASSLVRGIGSGRGNEQFF.